Listed below are T cell receptor beta chains from one sample, sequenced in a study of lymphopenia after photon versus proton radiotherapy. Profiled with immunoSEQ multiplex PCR; TCRdb holds only in-frame clones, not every one. The sample gives about 12,000 clones, 88% of which show up once; 3% to 4.5% is in the top ten. The specimen comprised peripheral blood, sampled from a patient treated with photon-based radiotherapy. The origin of the receptors is a man in his fifties or sixties with pancreatic cancer. CDR3s include the opening cysteine and the closing phenylalanine or tryptophan. Fields, in order: V gene, D gene, J gene, CDR3 protein. A D gene is named only where the DNA matches it firmly.

V: TRBV7-3
D: TRBD1
J: TRBJ1-6
CDR3: CASSRTGGYNSPLHF

V: TRBV19
D: TRBD1
J: TRBJ1-1
CDR3: CASSMGTRGSEAFF

V: TRBV2
D: -
J: TRBJ1-6
CDR3: CASSEGGALHF

V: TRBV27
D: -
J: TRBJ1-5
CDR3: CASSPEPPGWGSNQPQHF

V: TRBV7-2
D: TRBD2
J: TRBJ2-3
CDR3: CASSSPWERGASTDTQYF

V: TRBV7-9
D: -
J: TRBJ2-7
CDR3: CASSPLSDNHYEQYF

V: TRBV4-2
D: -
J: TRBJ2-7
CDR3: CASSQESAYEQYF

V: TRBV5-5
D: -
J: TRBJ2-7
CDR3: CASSRKNTQYEQYF

V: TRBV15
D: -
J: TRBJ1-2
CDR3: CATSRDGVNYGYTF

V: TRBV7-2
D: -
J: TRBJ2-5
CDR3: CASSLAGVGAQYF

V: TRBV30
D: -
J: TRBJ1-2
CDR3: CAWVTQGDGSGYTF

V: TRBV7-2
D: TRBD1
J: TRBJ2-3
CDR3: CASSRLGGAGTDTQYF

V: TRBV14
D: TRBD1
J: TRBJ2-3
CDR3: CASSLRVTGTDTQYF

V: TRBV7-2
D: TRBD2
J: TRBJ2-2
CDR3: CASSLRPSGTSNGELFF

V: TRBV29-1
D: TRBD2
J: TRBJ2-1
CDR3: CSAGTGGLNEQFF

V: TRBV7-3
D: TRBD2
J: TRBJ2-1
CDR3: CASSLAGGNEQFF

V: TRBV7-2
D: -
J: TRBJ2-7
CDR3: CASSLGALGSTEQYF

V: TRBV7-8
D: TRBD1
J: TRBJ2-7
CDR3: CASSLGQGIYEQYF

V: TRBV19
D: -
J: TRBJ2-2
CDR3: CASSIVVRGGELFF

V: TRBV6-5
D: -
J: TRBJ2-6
CDR3: CASRAGANVLTF

V: TRBV5-1
D: TRBD1
J: TRBJ2-6
CDR3: CASSFGTGGANVLTF

V: TRBV2
D: TRBD1
J: TRBJ1-4
CDR3: CASRGQGGEKLFF

V: TRBV6-1
D: -
J: TRBJ2-2
CDR3: CASSAPVEATGELFF

V: TRBV7-2
D: TRBD1
J: TRBJ1-3
CDR3: CASSSGTGAEDGNTIYF

V: TRBV5-6
D: -
J: TRBJ2-3
CDR3: CASSLGTLNTDTQYF

V: TRBV6-4
D: TRBD1
J: TRBJ2-3
CDR3: CASSEAGGTGWNTQYF

V: TRBV6-1
D: TRBD1
J: TRBJ1-4
CDR3: CASSDRDRGFEKLFF

V: TRBV19
D: -
J: TRBJ1-6
CDR3: CASSGRGWNSPLHF

V: TRBV9
D: TRBD2
J: TRBJ2-3
CDR3: CASSLSARLAGTADTQYF

V: TRBV6-5
D: TRBD1
J: -
CDR3: CATTGAYEQYF

V: TRBV6-1
D: -
J: TRBJ2-1
CDR3: CASSEGLDEQFF

V: TRBV11-1
D: -
J: TRBJ2-1
CDR3: CASSFLRRVYNEQFF

V: TRBV2
D: -
J: TRBJ1-1
CDR3: CASREDDGTEAFF

V: TRBV7-8
D: -
J: TRBJ1-1
CDR3: CASSPGRTTENEAFF

V: TRBV6-1
D: -
J: TRBJ1-5
CDR3: CASIPLVGQPQHF